The 17 T cell receptor beta chains in this list originate from one sample, sequenced in a study of long-term antiretroviral therapy in people with HIV. The libraries were made with immunoSEQ v3.0 at survey level. TCRdb's copy holds only in-frame clones and misses some; the assay was immunoSEQ multiplex PCR. This sample has some 38,000 clones, with over 80% found just once. The material sequenced was unsorted PBMCs, taken 1.5 years after starting antiretroviral therapy. Receptors originate from a man aged 18 to 29 with HIV.

The chain is built from TRBV5-6 and TRBJ2-1; D ambiguous. Germline CDR1 reads SGHDT; CDR2 reads YYEEEE. Trimming shortened V by 4 bases and J by 8 bases, and 19 bases separated the two germline ends. This CDR3 region has 15 residues. DNA of the CDR3: TGTGCCAGCAGCGCACCGGTAGATGTGGCTGATGAGCAGTTCTTC. It yields the protein CASSAPVDVADEQFF.

The chain couples TRBV7-9 to TRBJ2-3; tentative D call: TRBD1 (6 bases). CDR3 length: 14 residues. V was clipped by 5 bases and J by 0 bases, with 9 bases between them. Germline loops: CDR1 SEHNR, CDR2 FQNEAQ (reference sequence). DNA of the CDR3: TGTGCCAGCAGCCGCAGGGGTAGCACAGATACGCAGTATTTT. Translation: CASSRRGSTDTQYF.

The chain recombines TRBV5-1 with TRBJ2-2; D not certain. The ends were cut back, 0 bases at V and 4 bases at J, with 10 bases in the middle. The germline CDR1 and CDR2 sequences are SGHRS and YFSETQ. This CDR3 has 15 residues. The DNA of the CDR3 is TGCGCCAGCAGCTTGGGCATCCACTTCACCGGGGAGCTGTTTTTT. The encoded protein is CASSLGIHFTGELFF.

V and J are TRBV7-9 and TRBJ2-1; D is unresolved. The germline V gene has CDR1 SEHNR and CDR2 FQNEAQ (reference sequence). V was clipped by 2 bases and J by 7 bases, with 6 bases between them. This CDR3 spans 12 amino acids. The CDR3 is CASSLSSNEQFF. As DNA, the CDR3 is TGTGCCAGCAGCTTATCGTCAAATGAGCAGTTCTTC.

The chain carries TRBV28 and TRBJ1-2; D is possibly TRBD1 (5 bases). This CDR3 contains 17 residues. V lost 3 bases, J lost 0 bases, and 17 bases lay in between. The germline V gene has CDR1 MDHEN and CDR2 SYDVKM. The DNA for the CDR3 is TGTGCCAGCAGTTTCGCGTGGGGGGAATTATCTAACTATGGCTACACCTTC. As protein: CASSFAWGELSNYGYTF.

The rearrangement uses TRBV19 and TRBJ2-1, with 8 bases identical to TRBD1. The CDR3 is made up of 16 amino acids. V lost 7 bases to trimming and J lost 3 bases; unmatched junction nucleotides: 11. The germline gives CDR1 LNHDA, CDR2 SQIVND (reference sequence). The CDR3 here is CASTQRQGRYYNEQFF. The CDR3 coding sequence is TGTGCCAGTACCCAGCGACAGGGGCGTTACTACAATGAGCAGTTCTTC.

This chain joins TRBV6-6 and TRBJ2-3, with TRBD2 identical over 9 bases. Trimming at V came to 0 bases and at J to 15 bases, leaving 7 bases not matched to a gene. CDR1 MNHNY and CDR2 SVGAGI come from the germline V gene (reference sequence). The CDR3 contains 13 residues. The CDR3 DNA reads TGTGCCAGCAGTTACTCCCGAGATAGCGGGAGATATTTT. It translates to CASSYSRDSGRYF.

The rearrangement joins TRBV2 to TRBJ1-5, with D possibly being TRBD1 (5 bases). CDR3 length: 15 residues. Germline-derived CDR1 and CDR2 are SNHLY and FYNNEI. V lost 6 bases and J 0 bases, leaving 12 bases between the germline ends. For the CDR3, the DNA is TGTGCCAGCAGGGCAGGGAGTGCTAGCAATCAGCCCCAGCATTTT. It translates to CASRAGSASNQPQHF.

The chain joins TRBV7-8 to TRBJ1-5; TRBD1 agrees at 7 bases. Germline trimming cut 5 bases from V and 4 bases from J; bases unmatched to any gene: 8. The CDR3 has 15 amino acids. Germline V gives CDR1 SGHVS, CDR2 FQNEAQ. CDR3 in amino acids: CASSPRGQTNQPQHF. DNA of the CDR3: TGTGCCAGCAGCCCGCGGGGACAGACAAATCAGCCCCAGCATTTT.

The V gene is TRBV7-9, the J gene TRBJ1-2, with no clear D. The ends were cut back, 4 bases at V and 4 bases at J, with 16 bases in the middle. The CDR3 totals 15 residues. Germline-derived CDR1 and CDR2 are SEHNR and FQNEAQ (reference sequence). The CDR3 region is CASSSDLTFTYGYTF. CDR3 DNA sequence: TGTGCCAGCAGCTCGGATCTCACCTTTACCTATGGCTACACCTTC.

CDR3 coding DNA: TGTGCCAGTAGTATAGATCTAGTGGGACAGGGATACAATGAGCAGTTCTTC. Its translation is CASSIDLVGQGYNEQFF. This chain uses TRBV19 with TRBJ2-1, with TRBD1 matching 9 bases. The V segment lost 0 bases and the J segment 4 bases; nucleotides outside the gene matches: 7. The CDR3 loop spans 17 amino acids. CDR1 is LNHDA and CDR2 is SQIVND in the germline V gene (reference sequence).

The chain employs TRBV27 and TRBJ2-2, with no clear D. Germline CDR1 and CDR2: MNHEY and SMNVEV (reference sequence). Trimming left V 4 bases short and J 2 bases short, with 8 bases between. The CDR3 runs to 14 residues. The DNA of the CDR3 is TGTGCCAGCAGTTCCATCGACAACACCGGGGAGCTGTTTTTT. It specifies CASSSIDNTGELFF.

This chain uses TRBV19 with TRBJ2-2; 11 nucleotides agree with TRBD2. The V and J ends lost 4 bases and 1 base, in that order; junction bases with no gene match: 5. The CDR3 is made up of 17 amino acids. In germline, CDR1 is LNHDA, CDR2 SQIVND (reference sequence). The CDR3 region is CASSKGLAVLNTGELFF. The CDR3 DNA follows: TGTGCCAGTAGTAAGGGACTAGCGGTATTGAACACCGGGGAGCTGTTTTTT.

V is TRBV30 and J is TRBJ2-1; 16 bases fit TRBD2. Germline V lookup: CDR1 GTSNPN, CDR2 SVGIG (reference sequence). The CDR3 runs 14 residues. The V gene end was trimmed by 5 bases and the J gene end by 9 bases; junction bases not matched to a gene: 4. The CDR3, as DNA: TGTGCCTGGGGGGGACTAGCGGGAGGGCGTGAGCAGTTCTTC. It translates to CAWGGLAGGREQFF.

This clone appeared a few times. The chain links TRBV19 to TRBJ1-1, with a tentative D call TRBD1 (5 bases). This CDR3 contains 11 residues. Germline V lookup: CDR1 LNHDA, CDR2 SQIVND (reference sequence). Between the trimmed V and J ends, which lost 7 bases and 5 bases, there was a span of 8 bases. The CDR3: CASMRGTEAFF. CDR3 DNA sequence: TGTGCCAGTATGCGGGGGACTGAAGCTTTCTTT.

The V gene is TRBV19, the J gene TRBJ1-2, with 9 bases aligning to TRBD1. Germline V gene data show CDR1 as LNHDA and CDR2 as SQIVND (reference sequence). V was pared by 7 bases and J by 4 bases, with 16 bases of the junction left unmatched. The CDR3 length is 17 residues. DNA for the CDR3: TGTGCCAGTATATCGTCAGGGACAGGGAGGCTTGGCTATGGCTACACCTTC. It translates to CASISSGTGRLGYGYTF.

This sequence joins TRBV9 and TRBJ2-3, with a weak D call TRBD2 (6 bases). V was pared by 0 bases and J by 6 bases, with 14 bases between. The CDR3 length is 15 residues. CDR1 and CDR2 (germline): SGDLS, YYNGEE. CDR3 residues: CASSVEGLPVDTQYF. As DNA, the CDR3 is TGTGCCAGCAGCGTAGAGGGACTTCCAGTTGATACGCAGTATTTT.